The next 5 T cell receptor beta chains were all read from a single sample in a study of blood T cells in healthy people across ages. The use of a sample-barcoded 5' primer and a J-beta primer mix characterized a second PCR of roughly 6 to 11 cycles. From the 5' RACE reads, TCRdb called clonotypes with MiXCR, one entry per CDR3 protein. The sample lists 920,000 or so distinct CDR3 sequences, over 35% occurring once. The sample consisted of blood. The receptor source for this set is an older woman in good health.

The V and J genes are TRBV6-6 and TRBJ1-2; the D gene is possibly TRBD1 (6 bases). CDR1 and CDR2 from the germline V gene are MNHNY and SVGAGI (reference sequence). This CDR3 has 15 residues. V shed 2 bases and J shed 3 bases, with 13 bases lying between them. Here the CDR3 DNA reads TGTGCCAGCAGTTACGCGGACAGCCGAGACTATGGCTACACCTTC. This translates into CASSYADSRDYGYTF.

The chain employs TRBV6-4 and TRBJ2-3; D remains unclear. This CDR3 has 13 residues. Germline-derived CDR1 and CDR2 are MRHNA and SNTAGT. The V end lost 9 bases, the J end lost 2 bases, and 12 bases lay between the germline ends. Written as DNA, the CDR3 is TGTGCCAGAACTCCCCCGAACACAGATACGCAGTATTTT. It specifies CARTPPNTDTQYF.

The V and J genes are TRBV12-3 or TRBV12-4 and TRBJ2-7; 16 bases line up with TRBD2. CDR3 length: 19 amino acids. The trim removed 4 bases at V and 2 bases at J, leaving 11 bases unmatched. The CDR3 loop reads CASSSRGTSGRVRTYEQYF. DNA of the CDR3: TGTGCCAGCAGTTCTAGGGGGACTAGCGGGAGGGTCAGGACCTACGAGCAGTACTTC.

This clonotype was seen a handful of times. The J gene is TRBJ2-7, the V gene TRBV5-5; D is undetermined. Per the germline V gene, CDR1 is SGHKS and CDR2 is YYEKEE (reference sequence). The CDR3 is made up of 15 amino acids. The V end lost 2 bases, the J end lost 1 base, and 13 bases lay between the germline ends. CDR3 DNA sequence: TGTGCCAGCAGCTTAGTCGGCGACCCATCCTACGAGCAGTACTTC. It is translated as CASSLVGDPSYEQYF. The whole variable domain, remainder taken from reference TRBV5-5 and TRBJ2-7, is DAGVTQSPTHLIKTRGQQVTLRCSPISGHKSVSWYQQVLGQGPQFIFQYYEKEERGRGNFPDRFSARQFPNYSSELNVNALLLGDSALYLCASSLVGDPSYEQYFGPGTRLTVT.

This clonotype was seen a few times. The chain joins TRBV20-1 to TRBJ2-6; D remains unclear. Germline lookup yields CDR1 DFQATT and CDR2 SNEGSKA (reference sequence). This CDR3 is 13 amino acids long. V gave up 7 bases and J gave up 4 bases, with 11 bases separating them. CDR3 residues: CSVPQRGANVLTF. DNA for the CDR3: TGCAGTGTCCCCCAGAGGGGGGCCAACGTCCTGACTTTC.